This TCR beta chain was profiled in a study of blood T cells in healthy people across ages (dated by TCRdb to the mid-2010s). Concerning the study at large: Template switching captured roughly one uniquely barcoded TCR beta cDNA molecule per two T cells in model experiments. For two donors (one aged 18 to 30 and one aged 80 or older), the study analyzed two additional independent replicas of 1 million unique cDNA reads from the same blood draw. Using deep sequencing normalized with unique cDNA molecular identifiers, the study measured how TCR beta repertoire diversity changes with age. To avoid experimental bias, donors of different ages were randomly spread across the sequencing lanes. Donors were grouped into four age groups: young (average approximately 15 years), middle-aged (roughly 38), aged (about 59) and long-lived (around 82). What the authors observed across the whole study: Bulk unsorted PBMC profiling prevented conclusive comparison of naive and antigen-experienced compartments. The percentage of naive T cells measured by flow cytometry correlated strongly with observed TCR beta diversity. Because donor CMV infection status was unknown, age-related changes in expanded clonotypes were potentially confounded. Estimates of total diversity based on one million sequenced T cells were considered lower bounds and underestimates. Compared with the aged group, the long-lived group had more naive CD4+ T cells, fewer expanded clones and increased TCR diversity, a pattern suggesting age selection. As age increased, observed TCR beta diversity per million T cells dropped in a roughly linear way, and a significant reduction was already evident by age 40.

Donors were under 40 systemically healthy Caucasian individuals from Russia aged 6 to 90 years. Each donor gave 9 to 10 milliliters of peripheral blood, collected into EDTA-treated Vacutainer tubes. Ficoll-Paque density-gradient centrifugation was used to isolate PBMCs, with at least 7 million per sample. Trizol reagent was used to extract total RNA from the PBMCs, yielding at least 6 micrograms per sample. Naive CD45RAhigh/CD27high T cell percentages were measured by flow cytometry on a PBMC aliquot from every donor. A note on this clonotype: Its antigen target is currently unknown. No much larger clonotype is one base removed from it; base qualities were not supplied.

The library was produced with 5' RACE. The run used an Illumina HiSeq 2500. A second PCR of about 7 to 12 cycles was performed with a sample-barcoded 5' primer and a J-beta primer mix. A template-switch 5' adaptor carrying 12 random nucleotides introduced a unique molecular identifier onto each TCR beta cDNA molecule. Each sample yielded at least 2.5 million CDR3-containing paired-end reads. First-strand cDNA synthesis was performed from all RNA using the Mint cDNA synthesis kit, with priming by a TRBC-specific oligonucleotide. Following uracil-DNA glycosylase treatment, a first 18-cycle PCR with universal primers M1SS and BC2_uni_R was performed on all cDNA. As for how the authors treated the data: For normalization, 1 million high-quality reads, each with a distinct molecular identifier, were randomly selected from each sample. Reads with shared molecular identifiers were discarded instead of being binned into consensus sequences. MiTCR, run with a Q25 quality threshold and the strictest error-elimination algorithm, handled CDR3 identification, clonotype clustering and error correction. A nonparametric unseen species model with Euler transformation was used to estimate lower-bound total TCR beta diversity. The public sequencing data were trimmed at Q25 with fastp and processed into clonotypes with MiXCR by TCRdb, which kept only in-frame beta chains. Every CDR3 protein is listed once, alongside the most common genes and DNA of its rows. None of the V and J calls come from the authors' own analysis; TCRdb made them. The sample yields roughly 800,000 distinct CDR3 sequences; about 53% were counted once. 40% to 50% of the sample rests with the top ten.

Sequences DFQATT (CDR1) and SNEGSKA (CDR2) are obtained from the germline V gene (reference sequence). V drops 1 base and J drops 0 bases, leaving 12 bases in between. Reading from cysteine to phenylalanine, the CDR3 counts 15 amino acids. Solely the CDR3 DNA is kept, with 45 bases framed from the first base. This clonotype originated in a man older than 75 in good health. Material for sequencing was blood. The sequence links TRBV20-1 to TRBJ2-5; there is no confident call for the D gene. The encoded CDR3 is CSARAAGPYQETQYF. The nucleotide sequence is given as TGCAGTGCTAGAGCCGCTGGTCCGTACCAAGAGACCCAGTACTTC.